A selection of T cell receptor beta chains follows, all from one sample in a study of sequential checkpoint blockade in melanoma. The repertoire was sequenced with immunoSEQ multiplex PCR; TCRdb's copy has only in-frame clones and lacks some. Here the sample spans about 7,200 clones, more than 20% being singletons. This specimen consisted of tumor tissue (inferred from file names), obtained from a patient given nivolumab and ipilimumab in sequence. The receptor source for this set is a human donor with melanoma. Both conserved end residues are part of each CDR3. A D gene is named only where the DNA matches it firmly. Where a row states a size, it is once, few, many or the class of an expanded clone; other rows omit it.

TRBJ1-1 | NA | TRBD1 | TRBV19 | TGTGCCAGTAGTAGGACAGGGTTCAACACTGAAGCTTTCTTT | CASSRTGFNTEAFF
TRBJ2-1 | medium-sized | TRBD1 | TRBV4-1 | TGCGCCAGCAGCCCAGAAACGGGACAGGGTTTACACAATGAGCAGTTCTTC | CASSPETGQGLHNEQFF
TRBJ1-6 | NA | TRBD1 | TRBV25-1 | TGTGCCAGCAGTGAACCGGGACAGTATAATTCACCCCTCCACTTT | CASSEPGQYNSPLHF
TRBJ2-1 | few | NA | TRBV6-8 | TGTGCCAGCAGTGATTCTCAGGGGGGCAGCGGGGAGCAGTTCTTC | CASSDSQGGSGEQFF
TRBJ1-6 | NA | NA | TRBV19 | TGTGCCAGTAGTGGGGCGGGCGGCAATTCACCCCTCCACTTT | CASSGAGGNSPLHF
TRBJ2-2 | few | NA | TRBV11-3 | TGTGCCAGCAGCTTGCTCCCAGGGCTCACCGGGGAGCTGTTTTTT | CASSLLPGLTGELFF
TRBJ2-3 | many | NA | TRBV11-3 | TGTGCCAGCAGCTTGGGGATGGGGGCCGGAGCAGATACGCAGTATTTT | CASSLGMGAGADTQYF
TRBJ2-2 | NA | NA | TRBV6-8 | TGTGCCAGCGGGGGATCCGGCGGGGAGCTGTTTTTT | CASGGSGGELFF
TRBJ1-1 | NA | NA | TRBV18 | TGTGCCAGCTCACAAGGGGTCACTGAAGCTTTCTTT | CASSQGVTEAFF
TRBJ2-1 | NA | NA | TRBV9 | TGTGCCAGCAACTGGCAGTCGGCTGAGCAGTTCTTC | CASNWQSAEQFF
TRBJ2-5 | NA | NA | TRBV6-8 | TGTGCCAGCCAACCGGCGGCCACCGGGGAGACCCAGTACTTC | CASQPAATGETQYF
TRBJ1-6 | few | NA | TRBV9 | TGTGCCAGCAGCGAGACAGTGCTGAATTCACCCCTCCACTTT | CASSETVLNSPLHF
TRBJ2-7 | NA | NA | TRBV16 | TGTGCCAGCAGCCAAGTAGGCGGGCAGCTCCACTACGAGCAGTACTTC | CASSQVGGQLHYEQYF
TRBJ1-1 | NA | NA | TRBV6-8 | TGTGCCAGCAGTGCCCCAGGGCCTCAGACTTGGAACACTGAAGCTTTCTTT | CASSAPGPQTWNTEAFF
TRBJ2-3 | NA | TRBD1 | TRBV5-1 | TGCGCCAGCAGCCTGGACAGGGTCCTCGAGGCGGATACGCAGTATTTT | CASSLDRVLEADTQYF
TRBJ2-7 | many | TRBD1 | TRBV11-3 | TGTGCCAGCAGCTTAGGACAGGGGTTCTACGAGCAGTACTTC | CASSLGQGFYEQYF
TRBJ1-3 | large | NA | TRBV9 | TGTGCCAGCAGCGGTGAGGCGCGCAGTTCCTCTGGAAACACCATATATTTT | CASSGEARSSSGNTIYF
TRBJ1-6 | many | NA | TRBV11-3 | TGTGCCAGCAGTCCCGCCAGGGTGGGTTCACCCCTCCACTTT | CASSPARVGSPLHF
TRBJ2-6 | NA | TRBD1 | TRBV12-5 | TGTGCCACCCGGAGAGCGACAGGGCATACCTCTGGGGCCAACGTCCTGACTTTC | CATRRATGHTSGANVLTF
TRBJ2-3 | once | TRBD2 | TRBV10-2 | TGCGCCAGCGGACTAGCGGCCCGAGGTACAGATACGCAGTATTTT | CASGLAARGTDTQYF
TRBJ2-6 | many | NA | TRBV11-3 | TGTGCCAGCAGCTACGAGTGGTGGTCTGGGGCCAACGTCCTGACTTTC | CASSYEWWSGANVLTF
TRBJ1-1 | NA | NA | TRBV29-1 | TGCAGCCTTCAGAAGGGGGAGGTCACTGAAGCTTTCTTT | CSLQKGEVTEAFF
TRBJ1-4 | NA | NA | TRBV6-8 | TGTGCCAGCATGGGGGCAGAAAATGAAAAACTGTTTTTT | CASMGAENEKLFF
TRBJ1-6 | medium-sized | NA | TRBV6-8 | TGTGCCAGCAGGGCAGGGACCGATTCACCCCTCCACTTT | CASRAGTDSPLHF
TRBJ2-7 | few | TRBD1 | TRBV11-3 | TGTGCCAGCAGCTTAGGGGGGACAGGGGGCAGCGAGCAGTACTTC | CASSLGGTGGSEQYF
TRBJ1-1 | NA | NA | TRBV6-4 | TGTGCCAGCAGTTACAGAGCCTCTATCGGCACTGAAGCTTTCTTT | CASSYRASIGTEAFF
TRBJ1-4 | NA | NA | TRBV5-1 | TGCGCCAGCGCACCTAACAAAGGGAACGAAAAACTGTTTTTT | CASAPNKGNEKLFF
TRBJ2-7 | NA | TRBD1 | TRBV10-2 | TGCGCCAGCAGTCCCGGGACAGGGGTTACCTACGAGCAGTACTTC | CASSPGTGVTYEQYF
TRBJ2-1 | few | NA | TRBV11-3 | TGTGCCAGCAGCTATGAGGGGAGAAACAATGAGCAGTTCTTC | CASSYEGRNNEQFF
TRBJ2-5 | few | TRBD1 | TRBV11-3 | TGTGCCAGCAGCCAGCTGGGACAGGGCCAAGAGACCCAGTACTTC | CASSQLGQGQETQYF
TRBJ2-7 | many | NA | TRBV6-1 | TGTGCCAGCAGTGAAGTCTATGGACAGCCTCCTAACGAGCAGTACTTC | CASSEVYGQPPNEQYF
TRBJ1-5 | many | NA | TRBV4-1 | TGCGCCAGCAGCCAAACGTCAGGGACTAATCAGCCCCAGCATTTT | CASSQTSGTNQPQHF
TRBJ1-5 | NA | NA | TRBV19 | TGTGCCAGTAGTATAAAAAGGGTAGTGGGTAATCAGCCCCAGCATTTT | CASSIKRVVGNQPQHF
TRBJ2-7 | few | NA | TRBV11-3 | TGTGCCAGCAGCCTACGGGGAGTGGGCAGGCCCCGGTACGAGCAGTACTTC | CASSLRGVGRPRYEQYF
TRBJ1-2 | once | NA | TRBV19 | TGTGCCAGTAGTATCCCGATATTTTCCCAATATGGCTACACCTTC | CASSIPIFSQYGYTF
TRBJ2-2 | few | NA | TRBV19 | TGTGCCAGTAGTACCCGGACAGTTAGGGAGCTGTTTTTT | CASSTRTVRELFF
TRBJ2-5 | once | NA | TRBV18 | TGTGCCAGCTCACCATCCCAAGAGACCCAGTACTTC | CASSPSQETQYF
TRBJ2-5 | NA | NA | TRBV29-1 | TGCAGCGTTAGTGTCGGCGGTACGGATGTGAAGACCCAGTACTTC | CSVSVGGTDVKTQYF
TRBJ2-1 | NA | TRBD2 | TRBV11-1 | TGTGCCAGCAGCCCATATGGGGGGGGCTCCTACAATGAGCAGTTCTTC | CASSPYGGGSYNEQFF
TRBJ1-1 | NA | NA | TRBV29-1 | TGCAGCGTGTTACAGGGTCCCGCTGAAGCTTTCTTT | CSVLQGPAEAFF
TRBJ2-1 | few | NA | TRBV12-5 | TGTGCTAGTGGTTTTCAGCCCTCCTACAATGAGCAGTTCTTC | CASGFQPSYNEQFF
TRBJ1-1 | NA | TRBD1 | TRBV12-5 | TGTGCCAGCGTTAGACAGGGGAGTACTGAAGCTTTCTTT | CASVRQGSTEAFF